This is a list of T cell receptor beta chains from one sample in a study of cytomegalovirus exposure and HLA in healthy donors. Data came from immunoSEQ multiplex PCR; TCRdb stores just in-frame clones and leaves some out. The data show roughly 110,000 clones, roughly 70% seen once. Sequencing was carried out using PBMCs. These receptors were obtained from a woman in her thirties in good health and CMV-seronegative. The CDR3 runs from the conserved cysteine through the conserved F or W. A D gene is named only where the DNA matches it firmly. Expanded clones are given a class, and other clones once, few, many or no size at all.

CASSLAGRGVYNEQFF | TGTGCCAGCAGCCTAGCGGGGCGGGGAGTCTACAATGAGCAGTTCTTC | TRBD2 | TRBJ2-1 | - | TRBV9
CASSYGQFNEKLFF | TGTGCCAGCAGTTACGGGCAATTTAATGAAAAACTGTTTTTT | - | TRBJ1-4 | - | TRBV6-5
CASRGELDEQFF | TGCGCCAGCCGGGGGGAGTTGGATGAGCAGTTCTTC | TRBD2 | TRBJ2-1 | few | TRBV5-1
CASSDDRSPNYGYTF | TGTGCCAGCAGTGATGACAGGAGCCCTAACTATGGCTACACCTTC | - | TRBJ1-2 | - | TRBV25-1
CASSLGGRPYEQYF | TGTGCCAGCAGTTTAGGAGGGAGACCCTACGAGCAGTACTTC | - | TRBJ2-7 | once | TRBV27
CASSHPLDTGELFF | TGTGCCAGCAGCCACCCACTAGATACCGGGGAGCTGTTTTTT | - | TRBJ2-2 | - | TRBV5-4
CASSPGTPITEAFF | TGTGCCAGCTCACCAGGGACACCCATCACTGAAGCTTTCTTT | - | TRBJ1-1 | - | TRBV18
CASSLGQGRVGQYF | TGTGCCAGCAGCTTAGGGCAGGGAAGGGTTGGGCAGTACTTC | - | TRBJ2-7 | - | TRBV7-9
CASSLADSEAFF | TGTGCCAGCAGTTTGGCCGACTCTGAAGCTTTCTTT | - | TRBJ1-1 | - | TRBV28
CASSGGILASYEQYF | TGTGCCAGCAGCGGGGGGATTTTGGCGTCCTACGAGCAGTACTTC | - | TRBJ2-7 | - | TRBV5-6
CASMTGVQPQHF | TGTGCCAGCATGACAGGGGTTCAGCCCCAGCATTTT | TRBD1 | TRBJ1-5 | - | TRBV6-1
CASPPTSGGSTDTQYF | TGTGCCAGCCCCCCCACTAGCGGGGGAAGCACAGATACGCAGTATTTT | TRBD2 | TRBJ2-3 | once | TRBV6-6
CATSRGRGVWGYTF | TGTGCCACCAGCAGAGGAAGGGGCGTTTGGGGCTACACCTTC | - | TRBJ1-2 | - | TRBV15
CASSLGQGGNTEAFF | TGTGCCAGCAGCCTTGGACAGGGGGGGAACACTGAAGCTTTCTTT | TRBD1 | TRBJ1-1 | - | TRBV11-2
CATKPTGDSYGYTF | TGTGCCACCAAACCGACAGGGGACTCCTATGGCTACACCTTC | TRBD1 | TRBJ1-2 | - | TRBV7-2
CAWSKRIHTEAFF | TGTGCCTGGAGTAAGAGGATCCACACTGAAGCTTTCTTT | - | TRBJ1-1 | - | TRBV30
CASGLLQTSGRTDTQYF | TGTGCTAGTGGTTTGCTTCAGACTAGCGGGAGAACAGATACGCAGTATTTT | TRBD2 | TRBJ2-3 | - | TRBV12-5
CASSQELAAITDTQYF | TGTGCCAGCAGCCAAGAACTAGCGGCGATCACAGATACGCAGTATTTT | TRBD2 | TRBJ2-3 | few | TRBV7-6
CASSIDGGQGRAFF | TGTGCCAGTAGTATAGACGGCGGTCAGGGGCGGGCTTTCTTT | - | TRBJ1-1 | - | TRBV19
CASSETGRPRAPRYF | TGTGCCAGCAGTGAAACTGGCCGCCCCAGGGCTCCCCGATACTTC | - | TRBJ2-5 | - | TRBV6-1
CASSLIMGETQYF | TGTGCCAGCAGCCTGATAATGGGCGAGACCCAGTACTTC | - | TRBJ2-5 | - | TRBV5-6
CASSAHMNTEAFF | TGTGCCAGTAGCGCTCACATGAACACTGAAGCTTTCTTT | - | TRBJ1-1 | - | TRBV19
CASTRTGQHGVEAFF | TGTGCCAGCACCCGAACCGGACAGCACGGGGTCGAAGCTTTCTTT | - | TRBJ1-1 | once | TRBV13
CASSWGQGRGYEQYF | TGTGCCAGCAGTTGGGGGCAGGGGCGCGGGTACGAGCAGTACTTC | - | TRBJ2-7 | once | TRBV6-6
CASSLDGQGGYEQYF | TGCGCCAGCAGCTTGGATGGACAGGGAGGTTACGAGCAGTACTTC | TRBD1 | TRBJ2-7 | once | TRBV5-1
CASSLSTGRTEAFF | TGCGCCAGCAGCTTGTCCACAGGGAGAACTGAAGCTTTCTTT | - | TRBJ1-1 | few | TRBV5-1
CASSLSPTNYGYTF | TGTGCCAGCAGTTTATCCCCCACTAACTATGGCTACACCTTC | - | TRBJ1-2 | - | TRBV27
CASRQGVYGYTF | TGTGCCAGCCGACAGGGGGTCTATGGCTACACCTTC | TRBD1 | TRBJ1-2 | - | TRBV19
CASRGTGGTEAFF | TGTGCCAGCAGGGGGACAGGGGGTACTGAAGCTTTCTTT | TRBD1 | TRBJ1-1 | once | TRBV11-2
CAWRRQNTQYF | TGTGCCTGGAGGAGGCAAAATACGCAGTATTTT | - | TRBJ2-3 | - | TRBV30
CASTDGGQGLNEAFF | TGTGCCAGTACCGACGGAGGACAGGGTTTAAATGAAGCTTTCTTT | TRBD1 | TRBJ1-1 | - | TRBV19
CASSIRTAYNEQFF | TGTGCCAGTAGTATACGGACAGCCTACAATGAGCAGTTCTTC | - | TRBJ2-1 | - | TRBV19
CASALVADTQYF | TGTGCCAGCGCTCTAGTCGCAGATACGCAGTATTTT | - | TRBJ2-3 | few | TRBV2
CAWTRDFVLYGYTF | TGTGCCTGGACCCGGGATTTTGTTCTCTATGGCTACACCTTC | - | TRBJ1-2 | - | TRBV30
CASSPLAGARYEQYF | TGTGCCAGCAGCCCCCTAGCGGGAGCGCGCTACGAGCAGTACTTC | TRBD2 | TRBJ2-7 | - | TRBV6-1
CASTNRDTEAFF | TGCGCCAGCACCAACAGGGACACTGAAGCTTTCTTT | - | TRBJ1-1 | - | TRBV5-1
CASSSLDSPNQPQHF | TGTGCCAGCAGCTCCCTCGACAGTCCAAATCAGCCCCAGCATTTT | - | TRBJ1-5 | - | TRBV7-9
CASSSPFGRTEAFF | TGTGCCAGCAGCTCCCCCTTCGGGAGGACTGAAGCTTTCTTT | - | TRBJ1-1 | - | TRBV7-9
CASSPDGGDNQPQHF | TGTGCCAGCAGCCCCGACGGGGGTGACAATCAGCCCCAGCATTTT | - | TRBJ1-5 | - | TRBV7-8
CASSIGTGVADTEAFF | TGTGCCAGTAGTATCGGGACAGGGGTCGCGGACACTGAAGCTTTCTTT | TRBD1 | TRBJ1-1 | - | TRBV19
CASSPLGGRDEKLFF | TGTGCCAGCAGCCCACTCGGGGGACGGGATGAAAAACTGTTTTTT | - | TRBJ1-4 | - | TRBV7-9
CASRPGLAGPNRQYF | TGTGCCAGTAGACCCGGACTAGCGGGGCCTAATAGGCAGTATTTT | TRBD2 | TRBJ2-3 | - | TRBV19
CASSSPRENTEAFF | TGTGCCAGCAGCTCCCCCAGGGAGAACACTGAAGCTTTCTTT | - | TRBJ1-1 | - | TRBV11-2
CASSVVSETGELFF | TGTGCCAGCAGCGTTGTTTCAGAAACCGGGGAGCTGTTTTTT | - | TRBJ2-2 | - | TRBV9
CASSSVGLAGEQFF | TGTGCCAGCAGCTCAGTGGGACTAGCTGGTGAGCAGTTCTTC | TRBD2 | TRBJ2-1 | - | TRBV13
CATSRDRWGQGMYTEAFF | TGTGCCACCAGCAGAGATCGTTGGGGACAGGGGATGTACACTGAAGCTTTCTTT | TRBD1 | TRBJ1-1 | - | TRBV15
CASSSRDSNQPQHF | TGTGCCAGCTCAAGCCGGGATAGCAATCAGCCCCAGCATTTT | - | TRBJ1-5 | once | TRBV18
CASSEARGRGETQYF | TGTGCCAGCAGTGAAGCGCGAGGACGGGGAGAGACCCAGTACTTC | - | TRBJ2-5 | - | TRBV6-1